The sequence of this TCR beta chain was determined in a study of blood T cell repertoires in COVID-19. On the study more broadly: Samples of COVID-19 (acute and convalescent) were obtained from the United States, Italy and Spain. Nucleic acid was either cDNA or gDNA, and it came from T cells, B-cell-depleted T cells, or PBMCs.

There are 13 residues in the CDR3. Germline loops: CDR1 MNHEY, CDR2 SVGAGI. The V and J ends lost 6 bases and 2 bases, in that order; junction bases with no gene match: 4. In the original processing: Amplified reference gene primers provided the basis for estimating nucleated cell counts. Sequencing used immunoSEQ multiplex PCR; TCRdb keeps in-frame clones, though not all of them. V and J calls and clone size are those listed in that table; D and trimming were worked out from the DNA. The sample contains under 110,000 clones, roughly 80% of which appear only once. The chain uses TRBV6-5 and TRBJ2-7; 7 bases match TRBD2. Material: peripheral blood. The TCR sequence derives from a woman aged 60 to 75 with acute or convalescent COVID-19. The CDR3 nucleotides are TGTGCCAGCAGACCTGGGGGGGCCTACGAGCAGTACTTC. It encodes CASRPGGAYEQYF.